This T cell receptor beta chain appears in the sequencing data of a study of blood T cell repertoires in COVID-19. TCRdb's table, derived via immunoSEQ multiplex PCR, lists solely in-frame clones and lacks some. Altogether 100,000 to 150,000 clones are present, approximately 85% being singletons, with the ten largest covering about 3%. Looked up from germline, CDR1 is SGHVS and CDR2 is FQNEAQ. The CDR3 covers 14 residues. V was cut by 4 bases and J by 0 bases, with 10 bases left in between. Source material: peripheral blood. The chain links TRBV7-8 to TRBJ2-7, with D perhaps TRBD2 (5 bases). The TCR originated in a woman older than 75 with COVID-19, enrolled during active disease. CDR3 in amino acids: CASSSRAVSYEQYF. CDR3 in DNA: TGTGCCAGCAGCTCGAGGGCAGTCTCCTACGAGCAGTACTTC.